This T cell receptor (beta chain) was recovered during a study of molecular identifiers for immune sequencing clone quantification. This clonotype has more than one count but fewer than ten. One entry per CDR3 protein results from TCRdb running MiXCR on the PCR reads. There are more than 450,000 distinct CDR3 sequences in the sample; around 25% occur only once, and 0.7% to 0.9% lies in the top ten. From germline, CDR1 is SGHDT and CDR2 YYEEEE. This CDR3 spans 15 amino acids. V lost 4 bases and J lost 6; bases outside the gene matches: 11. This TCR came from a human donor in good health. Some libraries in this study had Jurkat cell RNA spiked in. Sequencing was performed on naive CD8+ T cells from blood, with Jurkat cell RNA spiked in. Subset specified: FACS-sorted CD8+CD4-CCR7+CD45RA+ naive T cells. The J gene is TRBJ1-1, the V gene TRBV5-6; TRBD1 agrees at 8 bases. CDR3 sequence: CASSRWGQESPEAFF. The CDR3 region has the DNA TGTGCCAGCAGCCGGTGGGGACAGGAGAGTCCTGAAGCTTTCTTT.